A single sample is the source of the 8 T cell receptor beta chains below, sequenced in a study of post-analysis software for immune sequencing data. General study findings and limits: Patients had higher frequencies than controls of four to six TRBV segments, including TRBV5-6, TRBV5-1 and TRBV20-1.

Libraries were made from TCR beta cDNA, and they carried unique molecular identifiers. One entry per CDR3 protein, called by TCRdb with MiXCR from the PCR reads. The table includes about 460,000 distinct CDR3 sequences, around 40% detected once. Their antigen targets remain unknown. The sequenced material came from blood. Source of these receptors: a girl aged 10-17 years with multiple sclerosis.

The chain carries TRBV20-1 and TRBJ2-5, with TRBD2 matching over 9 bases. Germline V gene sequence: CDR1 DFQATT, CDR2 SNEGSKA (reference sequence). This CDR3 has 16 residues. Losses at the gene ends were 3 bases for V and 0 bases for J; bases not matched to a gene: 8. In DNA form, the CDR3 reads TGCAGTGCTAGCGGGGCCCTAGCGGGGAACCAAGAGACCCAGTACTTC. Its protein is CSASGALAGNQETQYF.

This clonotype appeared a few times. The rearrangement links TRBV7-9 to TRBJ2-1; 7 positions agree with TRBD1. This CDR3 contains 16 residues. Germline CDR1 is SEHNR and CDR2 is FQNEAQ (reference sequence). Trimming cost V 0 bases and J 3 bases; bases outside gene matches: 5. The CDR3 reads CASSLAEGASYNEQFF. The CDR3 DNA reads TGTGCCAGCAGCTTAGCAGAGGGGGCAAGCTACAATGAGCAGTTCTTC.

This chain connects TRBV20-1 to TRBJ2-5; tentative D call: TRBD2 (6 bases). Trimming took 1 base from V and 1 from J, leaving 13 bases between them. The CDR3 extends over 15 amino acids. Per germline, CDR1 DFQATT and CDR2 SNEGSKA (reference sequence). Here the CDR3 reads CSARAWAGPQETQYF. DNA for the CDR3: TGCAGTGCTAGAGCATGGGCGGGACCCCAAGAGACCCAGTACTTC.

The rearrangement uses TRBV20-1 and TRBJ2-5; D gene unclear. The J call could be wrong; TRBJ2-7 is a better fit for the DNA end. Looked up from germline, CDR1 is DFQATT and CDR2 is SNEGSKA (reference sequence). The CDR3 totals 11 residues. DNA of the CDR3: TGCAGTGCTAGAAACCCCGGCGAGCAGTACTTC. Translating gives CSARNPGEQYF.

V gene TRBV7-2 combines with J gene TRBJ2-2; TRBD2 matches 13 bases. Germline CDR1 and CDR2: SGHTA and FQGNSA. This CDR3 region has 17 residues. J lost 4 bases, V lost 4 bases, and 6 bases had no gene match. For the CDR3, the DNA is TGTGCCAGCAGCTCTGGACTAGCGGGAGATGTCACCGGGGAGCTGTTTTTT. Protein sequence: CASSSGLAGDVTGELFF.

The genes are TRBV5-1 and TRBJ2-7; the match to TRBD1 covers 12 bases. J was trimmed by 5 bases and V by 4 bases; bases with no gene match: 4. This CDR3 contains 14 residues. Germline V gene lookup returns CDR1 SGHRS and CDR2 YFSETQ. The CDR3 region is CASSRGQGADEQYF. The CDR3 DNA is TGCGCCAGCAGCCGGGGACAGGGGGCAGACGAGCAGTACTTC.

This chain connects TRBV7-9 to TRBJ2-7; TRBD1 matches at 9 bases. V lost 4 bases and J lost 4; bases outside the gene matches: 5. The CDR3 sequence is 14 residues long. The V gene's germline CDR1 is SEHNR and CDR2 FQNEAQ (reference sequence). The CDR3, as DNA: TGTGCCAGCAGCTCCACGGGACAGGGATACGAGCAGTACTTC. It specifies CASSSTGQGYEQYF.

The rearrangement links TRBV25-1 to TRBJ1-2; D perhaps matches TRBD1 (5 bases). The V and J ends lost 6 bases and 7 bases respectively, with 15 bases between them. This CDR3 region has 13 residues. The germline gives CDR1 MGHDK, CDR2 SYGVNS. The CDR3: CASRSGGGGGYTF. CDR3 DNA: TGTGCCAGCAGGTCTGGTGGGGGAGGTGGCTACACCTTC.